This T cell receptor (beta chain) was identified during a study of beta chain features in type 1 diabetes. Expressed TCRB transcripts got sequenced, as all isolated RNA was reverse transcribed. Naive, central memory and regulatory T cell samples yielded a few million reads on average. Clones were sequenced by immunoSEQ multiplex PCR, and TCRdb holds only the in-frame ones, with some missing. This sample yields hundreds of thousands of clones, of which 15% to 20% are seen a single time; about 0.025% belongs to the top ten. The CDR3 spans 15 residues. CDR1 is SGHTA, CDR2 FQGNSA, per germline. V shed 5 bases and J shed 1 base, with 15 bases lying between them. This clone was detected a few times.

The chain recombines TRBV7-2 with TRBJ2-7, with a weak D call TRBD2 (6 bases). The TCR comes from a woman younger than 35 in good health. The sequenced sample consisted of naive CD4+ T cells from blood. The CDR3 here is CASSEQAGKSYEQYF. CDR3 bases: TGTGCCAGCAGCGAGCAGGCGGGAAAGTCCTACGAGCAGTACTTC.